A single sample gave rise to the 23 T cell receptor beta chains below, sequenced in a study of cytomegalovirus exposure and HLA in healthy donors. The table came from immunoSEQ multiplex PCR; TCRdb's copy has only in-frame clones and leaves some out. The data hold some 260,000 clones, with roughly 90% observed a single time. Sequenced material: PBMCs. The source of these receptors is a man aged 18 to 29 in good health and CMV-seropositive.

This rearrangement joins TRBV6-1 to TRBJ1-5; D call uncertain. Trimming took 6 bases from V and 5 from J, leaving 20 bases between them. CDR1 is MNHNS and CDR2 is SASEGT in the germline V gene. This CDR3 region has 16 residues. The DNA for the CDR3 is TGTGCCAGCAGCGAAAACGGTTACTTGGGCGATCAGCCCCAGCATTTT. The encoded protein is CASSENGYLGDQPQHF.

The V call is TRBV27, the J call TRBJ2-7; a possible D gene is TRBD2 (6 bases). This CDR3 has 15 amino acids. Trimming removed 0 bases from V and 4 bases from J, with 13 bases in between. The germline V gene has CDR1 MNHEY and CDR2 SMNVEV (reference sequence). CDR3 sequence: CASSLSLLRGYEQYF. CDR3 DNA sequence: TGTGCCAGCAGTTTATCGCTCCTTCGGGGGTACGAGCAGTACTTC.

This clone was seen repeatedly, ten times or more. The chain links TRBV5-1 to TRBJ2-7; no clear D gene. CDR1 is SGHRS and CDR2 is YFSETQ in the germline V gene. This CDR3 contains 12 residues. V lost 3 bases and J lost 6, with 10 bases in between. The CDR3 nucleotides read TGCGCCAGCAGCTCCCTCTGGGGCGAGCAGTACTTC. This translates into CASSSLWGEQYF.

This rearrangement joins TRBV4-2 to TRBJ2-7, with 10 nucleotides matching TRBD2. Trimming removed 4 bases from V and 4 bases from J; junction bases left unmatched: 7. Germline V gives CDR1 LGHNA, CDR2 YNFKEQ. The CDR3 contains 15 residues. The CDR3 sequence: CASSPQAGGPYEQYF. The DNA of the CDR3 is TGTGCCAGCAGCCCCCAAGCGGGAGGGCCATACGAGCAGTACTTC.

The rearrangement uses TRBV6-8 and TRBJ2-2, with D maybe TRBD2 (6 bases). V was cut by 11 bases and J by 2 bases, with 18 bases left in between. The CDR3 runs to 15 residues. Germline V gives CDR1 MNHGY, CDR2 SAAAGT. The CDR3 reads CAPPGGGSNTGELFF. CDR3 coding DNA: TGTGCCCCCCCCGGAGGAGGGAGTAACACCGGGGAGCTGTTTTTT.

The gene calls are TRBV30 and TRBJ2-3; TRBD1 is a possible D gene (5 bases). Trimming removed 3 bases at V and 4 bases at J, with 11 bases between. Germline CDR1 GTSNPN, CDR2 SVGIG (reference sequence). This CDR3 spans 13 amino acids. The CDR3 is CAWSLQQADTQYF. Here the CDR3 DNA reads TGTGCCTGGAGCCTACAACAGGCAGATACGCAGTATTTT.

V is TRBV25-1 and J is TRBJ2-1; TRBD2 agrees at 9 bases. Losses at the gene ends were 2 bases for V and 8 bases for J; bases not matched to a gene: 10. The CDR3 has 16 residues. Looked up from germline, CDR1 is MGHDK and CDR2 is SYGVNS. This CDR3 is CASSEAGGPINDEQFF. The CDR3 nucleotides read TGTGCCAGCAGTGAAGCGGGAGGGCCGATTAACGATGAGCAGTTCTTC. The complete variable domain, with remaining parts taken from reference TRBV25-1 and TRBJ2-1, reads EADIYQTPRYLVIGTGKKITLECSQTMGHDKMYWYQQDPGMELHLIHYSYGVNSTEKGDLSSESTVSRIRTEHFPLTLESARPSHTSQYLCASSEAGGPINDEQFFGPGTRLTVL.

The CDR3 spells CASSVGGLGMTGWVNTEAFF. In nucleotides, the CDR3 is TGTGCCAGCAGTGTGGGTGGGTTAGGGATGACAGGGTGGGTGAACACTGAAGCTTTCTTT. V usage is TRBV27 and J usage is TRBJ1-1; 7 nucleotides line up with TRBD1. J gave up 0 bases and V 5 bases, and 21 bases lay outside the gene matches. This CDR3 has 20 amino acids. Germline assignment: CDR1 MNHEY and CDR2 SMNVEV (reference sequence).

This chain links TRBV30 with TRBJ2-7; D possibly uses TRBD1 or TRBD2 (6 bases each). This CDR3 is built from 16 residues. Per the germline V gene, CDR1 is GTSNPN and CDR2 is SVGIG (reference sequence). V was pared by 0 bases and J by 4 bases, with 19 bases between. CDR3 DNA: TGTGCCTGGAGTGTGGGATTTGAGGGGGGATTGTACGAGCAGTACTTC. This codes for CAWSVGFEGGLYEQYF.

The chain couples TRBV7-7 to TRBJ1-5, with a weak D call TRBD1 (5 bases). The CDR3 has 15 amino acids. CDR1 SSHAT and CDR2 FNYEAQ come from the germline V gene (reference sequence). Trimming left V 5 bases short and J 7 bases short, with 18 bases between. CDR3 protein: CASSPGASGGQPQHF. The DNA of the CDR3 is TGTGCCAGCAGCCCCGGGGCCTCCGGAGGACAGCCCCAGCATTTT.

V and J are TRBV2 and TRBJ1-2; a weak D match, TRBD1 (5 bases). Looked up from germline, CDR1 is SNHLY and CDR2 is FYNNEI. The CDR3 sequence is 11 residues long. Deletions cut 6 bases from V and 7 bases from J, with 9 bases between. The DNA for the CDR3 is TGTGCCAGCAGCCAGGGTGTTGGCTACACCTTC. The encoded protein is CASSQGVGYTF.

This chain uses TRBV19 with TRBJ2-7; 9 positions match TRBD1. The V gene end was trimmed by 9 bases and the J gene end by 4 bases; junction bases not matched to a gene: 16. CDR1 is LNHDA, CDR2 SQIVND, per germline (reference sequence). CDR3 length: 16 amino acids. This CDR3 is CARRSRYRGHRYEQYF. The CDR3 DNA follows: TGTGCCAGGAGGAGTAGATACAGGGGGCATAGGTACGAGCAGTACTTC.

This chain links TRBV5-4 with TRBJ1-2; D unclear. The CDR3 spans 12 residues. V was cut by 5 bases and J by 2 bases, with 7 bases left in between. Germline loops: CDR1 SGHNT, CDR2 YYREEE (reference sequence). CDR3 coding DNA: TGTGCCAGCAGGGAAGGAAACTATGGCTACACCTTC. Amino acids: CASREGNYGYTF. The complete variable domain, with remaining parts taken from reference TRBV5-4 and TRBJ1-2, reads ETGVTQSPTHLIKTRGQQVTLRCSSQSGHNTVSWYQQALGQGPQFIFQYYREEENGRGNFPPRFSGLQFPNYSSELNVNALELDDSALYLCASREGNYGYTFGSGTRLTVV.

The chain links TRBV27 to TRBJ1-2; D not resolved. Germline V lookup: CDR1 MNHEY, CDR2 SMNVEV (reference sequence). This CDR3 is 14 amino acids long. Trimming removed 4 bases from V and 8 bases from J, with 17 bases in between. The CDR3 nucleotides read TGTGCCAGCAGTTCGGGAGCTAGCTTCGGAGGCTACACCTTC. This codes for CASSSGASFGGYTF.

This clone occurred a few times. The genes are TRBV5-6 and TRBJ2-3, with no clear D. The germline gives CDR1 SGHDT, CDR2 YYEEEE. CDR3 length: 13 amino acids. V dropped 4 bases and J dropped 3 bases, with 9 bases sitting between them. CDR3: CASSPGRTDTQYF. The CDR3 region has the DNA TGTGCCAGCAGCCCGGGCAGGACAGATACGCAGTATTTT.

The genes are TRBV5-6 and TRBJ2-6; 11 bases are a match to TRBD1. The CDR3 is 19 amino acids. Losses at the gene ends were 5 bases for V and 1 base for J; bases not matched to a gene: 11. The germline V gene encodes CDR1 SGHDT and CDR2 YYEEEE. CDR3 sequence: CASSFQLGTGGSGANVLTF. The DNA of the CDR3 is TGTGCCAGCAGTTTCCAGCTCGGGACAGGGGGGTCTGGGGCCAACGTCCTGACTTTC. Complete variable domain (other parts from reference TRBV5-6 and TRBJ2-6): DAGVTQSPTHLIKTRGQQVTLRCSPKSGHDTVSWYQQALGQGPQFIFQYYEEEERQRGNFPDRFSGHQFPNYSSELNVNALLLGDSALYLCASSFQLGTGGSGANVLTFGAGSRLTVL.

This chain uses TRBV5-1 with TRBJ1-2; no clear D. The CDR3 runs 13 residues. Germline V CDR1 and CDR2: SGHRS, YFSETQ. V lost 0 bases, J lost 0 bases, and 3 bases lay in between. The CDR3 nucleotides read TGCGCCAGCAGCTTGGGGTCTAACTATGGCTACACCTTC. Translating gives CASSLGSNYGYTF.

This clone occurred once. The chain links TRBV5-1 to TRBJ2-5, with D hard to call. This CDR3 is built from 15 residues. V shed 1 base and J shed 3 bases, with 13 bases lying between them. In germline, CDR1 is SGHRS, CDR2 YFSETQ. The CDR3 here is CASSLFLSGEETQYF. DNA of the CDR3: TGCGCCAGCAGCTTGTTTTTATCTGGGGAAGAGACCCAGTACTTC.

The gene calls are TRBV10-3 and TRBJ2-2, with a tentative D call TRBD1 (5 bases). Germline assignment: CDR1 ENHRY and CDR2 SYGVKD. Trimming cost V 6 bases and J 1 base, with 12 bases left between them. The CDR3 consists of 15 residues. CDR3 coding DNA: TGTGCCATCAGACTCGACAGTGAGAACACCGGGGAGCTGTTTTTT. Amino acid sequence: CAIRLDSENTGELFF.

Here the CDR3 DNA reads TGTGCCAGCAGCTTGGGGCCGAGCTCTGGAAACACCATATATTTT. As protein: CASSLGPSSGNTIYF. V usage is TRBV5-4 and J usage is TRBJ1-3; no clear D. V was pared by 0 bases and J by 0 bases, with 7 bases between. This CDR3 has 15 residues. Per the germline V gene, CDR1 is SGHNT and CDR2 is YYREEE (reference sequence).

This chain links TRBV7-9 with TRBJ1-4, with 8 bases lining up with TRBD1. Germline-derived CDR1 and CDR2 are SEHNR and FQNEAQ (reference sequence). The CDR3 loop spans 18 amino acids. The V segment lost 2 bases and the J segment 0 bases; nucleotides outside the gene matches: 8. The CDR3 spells CASSLWTGRRSTNEKLFF. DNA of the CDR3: TGTGCCAGCAGCTTATGGACAGGGCGGCGCTCAACTAATGAAAAACTGTTTTTT.

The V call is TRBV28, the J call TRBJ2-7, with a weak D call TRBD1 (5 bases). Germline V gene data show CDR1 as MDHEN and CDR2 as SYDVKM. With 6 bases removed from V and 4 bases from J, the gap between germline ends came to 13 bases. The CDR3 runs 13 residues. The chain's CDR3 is CASRGQGSYEQYF. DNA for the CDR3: TGTGCCAGCAGGGGGCAGGGATCTTACGAGCAGTACTTC.

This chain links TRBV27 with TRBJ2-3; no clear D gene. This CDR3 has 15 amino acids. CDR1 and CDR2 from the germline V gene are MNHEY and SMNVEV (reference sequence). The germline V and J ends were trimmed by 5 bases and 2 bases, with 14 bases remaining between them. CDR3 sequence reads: CASSPSASYTDTQYF. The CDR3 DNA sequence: TGTGCCAGCAGTCCCTCAGCGTCCTACACAGATACGCAGTATTTT.